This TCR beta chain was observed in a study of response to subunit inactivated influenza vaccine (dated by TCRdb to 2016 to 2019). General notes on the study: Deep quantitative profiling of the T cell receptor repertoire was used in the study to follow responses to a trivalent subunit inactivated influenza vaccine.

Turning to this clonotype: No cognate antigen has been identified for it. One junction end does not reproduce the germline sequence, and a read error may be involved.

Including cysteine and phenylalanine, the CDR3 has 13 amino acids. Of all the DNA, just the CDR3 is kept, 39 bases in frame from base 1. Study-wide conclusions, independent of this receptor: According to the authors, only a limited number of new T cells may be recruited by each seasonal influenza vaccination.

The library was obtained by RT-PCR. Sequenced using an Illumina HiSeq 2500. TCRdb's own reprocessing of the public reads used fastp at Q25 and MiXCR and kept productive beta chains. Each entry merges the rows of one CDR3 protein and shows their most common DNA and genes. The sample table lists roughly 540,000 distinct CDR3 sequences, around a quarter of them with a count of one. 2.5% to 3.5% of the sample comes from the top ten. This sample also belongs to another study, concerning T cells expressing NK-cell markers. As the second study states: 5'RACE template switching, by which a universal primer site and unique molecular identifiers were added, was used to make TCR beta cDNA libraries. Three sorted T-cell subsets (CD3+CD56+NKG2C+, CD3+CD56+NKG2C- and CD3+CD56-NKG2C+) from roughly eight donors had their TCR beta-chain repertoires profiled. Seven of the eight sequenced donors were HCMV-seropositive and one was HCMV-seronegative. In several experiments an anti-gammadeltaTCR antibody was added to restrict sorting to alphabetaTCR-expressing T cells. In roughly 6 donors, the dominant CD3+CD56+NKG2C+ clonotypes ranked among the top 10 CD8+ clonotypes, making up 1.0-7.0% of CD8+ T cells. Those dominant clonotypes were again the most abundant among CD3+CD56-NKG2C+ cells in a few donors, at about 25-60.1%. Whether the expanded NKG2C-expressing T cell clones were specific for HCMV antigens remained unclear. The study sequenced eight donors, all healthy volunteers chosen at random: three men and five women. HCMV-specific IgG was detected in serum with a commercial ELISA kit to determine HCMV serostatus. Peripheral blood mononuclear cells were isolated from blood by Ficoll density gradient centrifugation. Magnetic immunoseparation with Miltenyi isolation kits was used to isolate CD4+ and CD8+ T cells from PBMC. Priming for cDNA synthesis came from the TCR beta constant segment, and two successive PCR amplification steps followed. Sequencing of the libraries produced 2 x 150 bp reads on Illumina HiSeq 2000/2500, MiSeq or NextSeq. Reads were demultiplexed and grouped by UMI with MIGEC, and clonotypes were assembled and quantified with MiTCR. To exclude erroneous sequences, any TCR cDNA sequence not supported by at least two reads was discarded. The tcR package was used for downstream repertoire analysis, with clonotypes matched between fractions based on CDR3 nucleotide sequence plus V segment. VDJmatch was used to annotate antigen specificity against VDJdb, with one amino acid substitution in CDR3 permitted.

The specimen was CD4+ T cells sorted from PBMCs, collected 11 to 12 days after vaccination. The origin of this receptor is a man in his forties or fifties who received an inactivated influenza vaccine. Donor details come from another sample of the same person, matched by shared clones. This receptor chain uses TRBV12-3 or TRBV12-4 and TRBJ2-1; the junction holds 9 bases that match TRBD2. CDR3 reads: CASNLAGDNEQFF. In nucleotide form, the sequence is TGTGCCAGCAATTTAGCGGGGGACAATGAGCAGTTCTTC.